The clone carrying this TCR beta chain showed up many times. The data stem from a study of identical twins. Using its own MiXCR run on the 5' RACE reads, TCRdb lists one record per CDR3 protein. The sample consists of about 240,000 distinct CDR3 sequences, approximately 10% of them appearing once. The trim removed 2 bases at V and 2 bases at J, leaving 3 bases unmatched. The germline V gene has CDR1 LGHNA and CDR2 YNFKEQ. The CDR3 has 15 residues. The chain recombines TRBV4-2 with TRBJ2-3, with 8 positions matching TRBD1. The receptor was isolated from a man aged 50 to 59 in good health. The specimen was memory T cells sorted from blood. The CDR3 DNA reads as TGTGCCAGCAGCCAAAACAGGGGGTTCACAGATACGCAGTATTTT. It codes for CASSQNRGFTDTQYF.